This TCR beta chain is drawn from a study of a mutant IDH1 vaccine in newly diagnosed glioma (TCRdb year 2021). Regarding the research as a whole: Across visits V03 through V10, patients got a total of eight vaccinations, given in weeks 1, 3, 5, 7, 11, 15, 19 and 23. Of the 32 patients who were treated, about 62% were male and about 40% were female, and the mean age was around 40 years. For exploratory analyses, longitudinal TCRB deep sequencing was carried out in about two dozen treated patients wherever samples were available. Before enrollment, most patients had been given radiochemotherapy with temozolomide as standard therapy, while the rest had received either radiotherapy alone or temozolomide alone. Peripheral blood samples were drawn at six visits, namely V03 (baseline), V05, V07, V10, V12 and V13. Vaccination began 4-6 weeks after radiotherapy alone, or alongside temozolomide cycles in the chemotherapy-containing groups.

Receptor libraries were prepared by the immunoSEQ multiplex PCR assay. The hsTCRB Kit was used according to the manufacturer's protocol to amplify rearranged TCR beta chain sequences. An Illumina MiSeq was used to sequence the TCRB libraries. The paper's processing steps were these. Demultiplexing, trimming and gene mapping were performed with the kit vendor's proprietary platform. Drawn from immuneACCESS, this table holds only the in-frame rearrangements with V and J called that TCRdb kept. Clones are partly lost; checked studies trace under half to an unresolved V gene and leave the rest unexplained. Clone size and V and J calls were adopted from that table, with D and trimming inferred from the DNA. This sample comprises about 40,000 clones, 75% to 85% of them detected only once. The top ten clones comprise around 15% of the sample. Per the publication, the time point label means: week 11, during vaccination. Each vaccine dose was 300 ug of a 20-mer mutant IDH1 peptide in Montanide, given subcutaneously with topical imiquimod. Donors had newly diagnosed WHO grade 3 or 4 IDH1-mutant astrocytomas with loss of nuclear ATRX. The samples were drawn from NOA16, a multicentre, single-arm, open-label phase I trial in Germany that tested a mutant IDH1 peptide vaccine in humans for the first time. The DNeasy Blood and Tissue Kit was used to extract genomic DNA from EDTA blood for TCRB sequencing.

Summary of the overall study and its limitations: Across multiple MHC alleles, vaccine-induced immune responses were seen in 90% to 95% of patients. Pseudoprogression appeared unrelated to alterations in the top peripheral T cell clonotypes detected by TCRB sequencing. PBMC samples for TCRB deep sequencing were selected based on availability. It was noted by the authors that analyses of patient blood samples could not be reproduced owing to sample limitations.

Comments on this clone: Its antigen is not yet known. No much larger clone is present one base from it, and per-base qualities are unavailable.

The CDR3 spans 17 residues, from the cysteine through the phenylalanine. Of all the DNA, just the CDR3 is kept, 51 bases in frame from base 1. V ends up 4 bases short and J 8 bases short, with an unmatched junction base count of 12. The germline V gene (reference sequence) supplies CDR1 SGHNT and CDR2 YYREEE. Sequences were derived from peripheral blood mononuclear cells (PBMCs), sampled from a glioma patient whose treatment included an IDH1 peptide vaccine. The sequence was collected from a woman aged 25-40 years with glioma. Some clones in this sample may be carry-over from other donors' samples. The chain is made from TRBV5-4 and TRBJ2-1, with 13 bases in between that match TRBD2. The DNA sequence is as follows: TGTGCCAGCAGCGGAACGGGACTAGCGGGACCGGTCGATGAGCAGTTCTTC. This is translated as CASSGTGLAGPVDEQFF. Extended through the reference TRBV5-4 and TRBJ2-1 proteins, this CDR3 yields the full variable domain: ETGVTQSPTHLIKTRGQQVTLRCSSQSGHNTVSWYQQALGQGPQFIFQYYREEENGRGNFPPRFSGLQFPNYSSELNVNALELDDSALYLCASSGTGLAGPVDEQFFGPGTRLTVL.